Below are 8 T cell receptor beta chains sequenced from a single sample in a study of spatial heterogeneity in lung cancer (dated by TCRdb to about 2019). In light of the paper, this sample's time point label describes: blood at routine non-recurrence follow-up after resection. The library was produced with 5' RACE. Instrument used: NextSeq 500. The raw public data were reprocessed by TCRdb itself: fastp quality trimming at Q25, MiXCR clonotype calling, in-frame beta chains only. Rows matching on CDR3 protein sequence are summarized as one entry with the most common DNA and genes. The sample yields about 120,000 distinct CDR3 sequences; approximately 11% were counted once. Approximately 25% of the sample goes to the ten largest clones. This specimen consisted of PBMCs, obtained at follow-up. The receptors here all came from a female donor with early-stage non-small cell lung cancer.

This clonotype appeared once. This chain joins TRBV7-9 and TRBJ2-2; D gene ambiguous. V lost 7 bases and J lost 6, with 12 bases in between. The germline CDR1 and CDR2 sequences are SEHNR and FQNEAQ (reference sequence). The CDR3 runs 13 residues. This CDR3 is CASMLAVAGELFF. The CDR3 region has the DNA TGTGCCAGCATGTTGGCGGTGGCCGGGGAGCTGTTTTTT.

The V and J genes are TRBV28 and TRBJ1-2; D unclear. The CDR3 covers 17 residues. Germline CDR1 MDHEN, CDR2 SYDVKM. The V gene lost 5 bases and the J gene lost 7 bases, with 26 bases spanning the gap. CDR3 amino acids: CASSGNMRRVGLSGYTF. In nucleotides, the CDR3 is TGTGCCAGCAGTGGCAATATGCGACGGGTAGGATTGAGTGGCTACACCTTC.

Sample share makes this clonotype medium-sized. This chain connects TRBV7-2 to TRBJ2-5; no definite D call. CDR3 length: 14 amino acids. The germline CDR1 and CDR2 sequences are SGHTA and FQGNSA. The V and J ends lost 1 base and 4 bases respectively, with 10 bases between them. This chain's CDR3 is CASSLEVRSETQYF. The CDR3 nucleotides are TGTGCCAGCAGCTTAGAAGTGCGCTCAGAGACCCAGTACTTC.

This clonotype came up a few times. In DNA form, the CDR3 reads TGTGCCAGCAGCCTCGGACTGTCCTACGAGCAGTACTTC. It translates to CASSLGLSYEQYF. The chain uses TRBV14 and TRBJ2-7, with D perhaps matching TRBD2 (5 bases). In germline, CDR1 is SGHDN, CDR2 FVKESK. The V end lost 4 bases, the J end lost 1 base, and 8 bases lay between the germline ends. CDR3 size: 13 residues.

The table lists this clonotype with many counts. The V and J genes are TRBV29-1 and TRBJ2-1; 14 nucleotides agree with TRBD2. The CDR3 has 14 residues. The V gene end was trimmed by 6 bases and the J gene end by 4 bases; junction bases not matched to a gene: 2. The germline V gene has CDR1 SQVTM and CDR2 ANQGSEA. The CDR3 is CSVRTSGRYNEQFF. In nucleotides, the CDR3 is TGCAGCGTCCGGACTAGCGGGAGGTACAATGAGCAGTTCTTC.

This clonotype appeared many times. CDR3 nucleotide sequence: TGTGCCAGCAGCATTAGTATTGGCGGGGGCGAGCAGTACTTC. Protein: CASSISIGGGEQYF. The V call is TRBV9, the J call TRBJ2-7; TRBD2 matches at 7 bases. Germline-derived CDR1 and CDR2 are SGDLS and YYNGEE. Germline trimming cut 4 bases from V and 6 bases from J; bases unmatched to any gene: 10. CDR3 length equals 14 residues.

This clonotype was recorded a few times. CDR3 loop: CASSISGANVLTF. CDR3 DNA: TGTGCCAGCTCCATCTCTGGGGCCAACGTCCTGACTTTC. This chain uses TRBV3-1 with TRBJ2-6; D remains ambiguous. Germline assignment: CDR1 LGHDT and CDR2 YNNKEL (reference sequence). The CDR3 is 13 amino acids. V lost 8 bases and J 0 bases, leaving 5 bases between the germline ends. The whole variable domain, filled in from reference TRBV3-1 and TRBJ2-6, reads DTAVSQTPKYLVTQMGNDKSIKCEQNLGHDTMYWYKQDSKKFLKIMFSYNNKELIINETVPNRFSPKSPDKAHLNLHINSLELGDSAVYFCASSISGANVLTFGAGSRLTVL.

This clonotype was detected ten times or more. The genes are TRBV12-3 or TRBV12-4 and TRBJ1-5, with TRBD1 identical over 8 bases. This CDR3 spans 14 amino acids. V gave up 5 bases and J gave up 6 bases; unmatched junction bases: 6. CDR3 in amino acids: CASSATGGRQPQHF. CDR3 nucleotide sequence: TGTGCCAGCAGTGCCACAGGGGGACGTCAGCCCCAGCATTTT.